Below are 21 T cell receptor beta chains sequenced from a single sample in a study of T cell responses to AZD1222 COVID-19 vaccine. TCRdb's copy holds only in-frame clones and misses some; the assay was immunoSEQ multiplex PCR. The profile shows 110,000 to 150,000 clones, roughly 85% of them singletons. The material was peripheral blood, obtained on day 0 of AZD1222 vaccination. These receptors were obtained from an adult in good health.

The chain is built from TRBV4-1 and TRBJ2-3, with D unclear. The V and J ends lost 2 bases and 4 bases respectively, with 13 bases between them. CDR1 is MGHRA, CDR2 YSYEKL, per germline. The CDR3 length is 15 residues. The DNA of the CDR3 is TGCGCCAGCAGCCAATTTGGGCTAGACCCAGATACGCAGTATTTT. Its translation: CASSQFGLDPDTQYF.

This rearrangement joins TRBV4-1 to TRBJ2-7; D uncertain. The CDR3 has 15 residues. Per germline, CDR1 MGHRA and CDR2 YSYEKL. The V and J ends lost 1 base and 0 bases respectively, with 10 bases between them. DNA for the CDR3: TGCGCCAGCAGCCAAGTATTAGACGGCTCCTACGAGCAGTACTTC. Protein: CASSQVLDGSYEQYF.

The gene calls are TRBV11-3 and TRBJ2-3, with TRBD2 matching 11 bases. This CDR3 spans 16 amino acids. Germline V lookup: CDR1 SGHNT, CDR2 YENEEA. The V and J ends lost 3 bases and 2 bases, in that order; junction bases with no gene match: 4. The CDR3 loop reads CASSFTSGGHTDTQYF. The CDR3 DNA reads TGTGCCAGCAGCTTCACTAGCGGGGGCCACACAGATACGCAGTATTTT.

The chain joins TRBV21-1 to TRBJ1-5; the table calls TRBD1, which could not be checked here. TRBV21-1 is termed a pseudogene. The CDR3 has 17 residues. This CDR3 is CASSKEETGIRNQPQHF. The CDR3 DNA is TGTGCCAGCAGCAAAGAGGAGACAGGGATTCGCAATCAGCCCCAGCATTTT.

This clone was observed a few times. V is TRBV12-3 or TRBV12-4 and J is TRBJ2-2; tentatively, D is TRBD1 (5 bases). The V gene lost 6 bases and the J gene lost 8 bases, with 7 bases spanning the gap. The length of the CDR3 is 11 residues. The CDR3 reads CASSRAGELFF. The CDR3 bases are TGTGCCAGCAGCAGGGCTGGGGAGCTGTTTTTT.

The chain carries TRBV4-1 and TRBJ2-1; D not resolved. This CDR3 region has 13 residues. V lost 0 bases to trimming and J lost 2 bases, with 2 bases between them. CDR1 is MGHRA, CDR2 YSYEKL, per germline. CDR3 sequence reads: CASSQDPYNEQFF. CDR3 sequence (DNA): TGCGCCAGCAGCCAAGACCCCTACAATGAGCAGTTCTTC.

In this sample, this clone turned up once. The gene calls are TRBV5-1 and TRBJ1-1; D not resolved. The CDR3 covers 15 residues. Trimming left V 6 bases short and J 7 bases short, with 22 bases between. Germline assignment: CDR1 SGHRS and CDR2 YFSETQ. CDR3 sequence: CASTEADSEVYEAFF. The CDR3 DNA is TGCGCCAGCACTGAGGCGGACTCCGAGGTATATGAAGCTTTCTTT.

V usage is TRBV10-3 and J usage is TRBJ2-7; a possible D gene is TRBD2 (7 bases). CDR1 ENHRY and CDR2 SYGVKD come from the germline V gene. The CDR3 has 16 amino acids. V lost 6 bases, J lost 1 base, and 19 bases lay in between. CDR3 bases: TGTGCCATCAGAGGGGGGGGGCAGGGTGTTTCCTACGAGCAGTACTTC. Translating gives CAIRGGGQGVSYEQYF.

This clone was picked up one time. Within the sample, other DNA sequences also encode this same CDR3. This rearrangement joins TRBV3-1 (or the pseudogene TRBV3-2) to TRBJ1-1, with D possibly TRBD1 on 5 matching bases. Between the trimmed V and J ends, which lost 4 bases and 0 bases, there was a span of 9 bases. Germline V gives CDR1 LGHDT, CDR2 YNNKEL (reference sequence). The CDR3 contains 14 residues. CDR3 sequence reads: CASSPGTLNTEAFF. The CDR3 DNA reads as TGTGCCAGCAGCCCCGGGACGCTGAACACTGAAGCTTTCTTT.

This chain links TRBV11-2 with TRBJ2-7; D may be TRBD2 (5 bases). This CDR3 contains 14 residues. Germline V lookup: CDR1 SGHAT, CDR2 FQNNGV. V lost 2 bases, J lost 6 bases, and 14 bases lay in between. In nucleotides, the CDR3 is TGTGCCAGCAGCTTAACGAGGGCAGGCCTCGAGCAGTACTTC. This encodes CASSLTRAGLEQYF. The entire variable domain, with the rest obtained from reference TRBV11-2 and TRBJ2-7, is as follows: EAGVAQSPRYKIIEKRQSVAFWCNPISGHATLYWYQQILGQGPKLLIQFQNNGVVDDSQLPKDRFSAERLKGVDSTLKIQPAKLEDSAVYLCASSLTRAGLEQYFGPGTRLTVT.

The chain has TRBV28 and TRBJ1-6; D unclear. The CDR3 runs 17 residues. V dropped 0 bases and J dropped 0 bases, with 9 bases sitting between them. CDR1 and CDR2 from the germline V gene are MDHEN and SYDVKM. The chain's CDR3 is CASSLWAASSYNSPLHF. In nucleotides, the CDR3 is TGTGCCAGCAGTTTATGGGCGGCGAGCTCCTATAATTCACCCCTCCACTTT.

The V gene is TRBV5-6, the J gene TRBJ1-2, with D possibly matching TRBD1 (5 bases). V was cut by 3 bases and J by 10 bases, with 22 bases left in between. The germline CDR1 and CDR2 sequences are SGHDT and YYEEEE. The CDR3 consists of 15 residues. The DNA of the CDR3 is TGTGCCAGCAGCTACTGGACATCCCTTACTATTGCCTACACCTTC. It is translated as CASSYWTSLTIAYTF.

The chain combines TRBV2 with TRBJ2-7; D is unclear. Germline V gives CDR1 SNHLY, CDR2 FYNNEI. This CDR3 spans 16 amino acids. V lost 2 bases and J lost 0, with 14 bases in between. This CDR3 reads CASSEMPRPISYEQYF. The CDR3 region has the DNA TGTGCCAGCAGTGAAATGCCCCGGCCCATCTCCTACGAGCAGTACTTC.

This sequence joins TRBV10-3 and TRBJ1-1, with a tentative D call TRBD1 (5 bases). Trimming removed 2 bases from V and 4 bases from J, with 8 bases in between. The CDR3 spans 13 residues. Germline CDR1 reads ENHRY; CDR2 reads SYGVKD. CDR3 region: CAISEGGSTEAFF. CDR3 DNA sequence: TGTGCCATCAGTGAGGGGGGTAGCACTGAAGCTTTCTTT.

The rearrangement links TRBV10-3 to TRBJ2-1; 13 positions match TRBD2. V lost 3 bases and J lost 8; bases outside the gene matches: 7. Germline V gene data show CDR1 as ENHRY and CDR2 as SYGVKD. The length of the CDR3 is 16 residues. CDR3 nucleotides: TGTGCCATCAGTGAAGGACTAGCGGGAGCCGAGGATGAGCAGTTCTTC. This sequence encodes CAISEGLAGAEDEQFF.

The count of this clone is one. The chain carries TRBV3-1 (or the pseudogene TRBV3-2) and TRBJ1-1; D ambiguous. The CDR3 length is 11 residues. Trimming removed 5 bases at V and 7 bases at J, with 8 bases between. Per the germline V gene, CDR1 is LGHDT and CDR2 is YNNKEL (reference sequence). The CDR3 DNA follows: TGTGCCAGCAGCTCTATGGGTGAAGCTTTCTTT. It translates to CASSSMGEAFF.

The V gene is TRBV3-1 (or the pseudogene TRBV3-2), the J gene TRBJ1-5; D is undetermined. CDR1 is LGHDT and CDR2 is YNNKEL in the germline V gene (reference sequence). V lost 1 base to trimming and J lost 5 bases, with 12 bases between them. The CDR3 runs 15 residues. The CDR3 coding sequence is TGTGCCAGCAGCCAAGCCCCGGGCGGTCATCAGCCCCAGCATTTT. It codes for CASSQAPGGHQPQHF.

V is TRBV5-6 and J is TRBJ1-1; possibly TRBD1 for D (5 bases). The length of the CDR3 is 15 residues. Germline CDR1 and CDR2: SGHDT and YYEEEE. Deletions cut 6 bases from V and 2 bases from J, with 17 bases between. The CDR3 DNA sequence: TGTGCCAGCACCAGACGGGGACGCGGTAACACTGAAGCTTTCTTT. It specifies CASTRRGRGNTEAFF.

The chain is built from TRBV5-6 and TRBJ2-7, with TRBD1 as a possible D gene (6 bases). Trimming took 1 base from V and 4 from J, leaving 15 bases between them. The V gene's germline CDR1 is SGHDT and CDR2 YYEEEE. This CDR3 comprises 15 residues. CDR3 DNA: TGTGCCAGCAGCTTGCCCCCGGACAGAGCATACGAGCAGTACTTC. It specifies CASSLPPDRAYEQYF.

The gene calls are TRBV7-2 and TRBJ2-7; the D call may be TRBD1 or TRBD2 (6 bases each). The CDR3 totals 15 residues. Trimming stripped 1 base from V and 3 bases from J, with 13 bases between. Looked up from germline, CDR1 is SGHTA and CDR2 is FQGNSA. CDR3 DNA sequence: TGTGCCAGCAGCTTAGGCTCGGGGGCCAACTACGAGCAGTACTTC. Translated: CASSLGSGANYEQYF.

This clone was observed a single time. The DNA of the CDR3 is TGTGCCAGCAGTGAACTGGGGGGCAGCAATCAGCCCCAGCATTTT. Protein: CASSELGGSNQPQHF. V is TRBV2 and J is TRBJ1-5; maybe TRBD1 (6 bases). CDR1 is SNHLY, CDR2 FYNNEI, per germline. The ends were cut back, 2 bases at V and 1 base at J, with 9 bases in the middle. The CDR3 spans 15 residues.